This T cell receptor beta chain was identified during a study of blood T cell repertoires in COVID-19. Study background: Samples representing acute and convalescent COVID-19 were sourced from the United States, Italy and Spain. Sample material is recorded as cDNA or gDNA derived from T cells, B-cell-depleted T cells, or PBMCs.

This table comes from immunoSEQ multiplex PCR, and its TCRdb copy is limited to in-frame clones, with some not included. Seen here are fewer than 250,000 clones, around 92% observed once, and the top ten hold approximately 1.2%. The germline V gene encodes CDR1 SGHRS and CDR2 YFSETQ. The junction had 7 bases not matched to a gene; V was cut back by 6 bases and J by 6 bases. The CDR3 extends over 13 amino acids. The clonotype was recovered from a man aged 30 to 45 with acute or convalescent COVID-19. What was sequenced was peripheral blood. The chain has TRBV5-1 and TRBJ2-7, with 9 bases lining up with TRBD2. CDR3 residues: CASNLAGSVEQYF. The CDR3 DNA sequence: TGCGCCAGCAACCTAGCGGGGTCTGTCGAGCAGTACTTC.